This T cell receptor beta chain is drawn from a study of shared clonotypes between healthy human individuals. Method: immunoSEQ multiplex PCR; TCRdb's copy keeps in-frame clones and lacks some. Of 2.3 million or so clones in the sample, about 92% were seen once. With 4 bases removed from V and 6 bases from J, the gap between germline ends came to 12 bases. The CDR3 extends over 13 amino acids. The V gene's germline CDR1 is MNHNY and CDR2 SVGAGI (reference sequence). The receptor's source is a man aged 18-30 years in good health. Some clones in this sample may be carry-over from other donors' samples. The sample consisted of naive CD4+ T cells from PBMCs. Subset noted: CD45RA+ positively selected. The chain uses TRBV6-6 and TRBJ1-1, with D maybe TRBD1 (5 bases). CDR3 in DNA: TGTGCCAGCAGTTCGAGGGGTCCCGCTGAAGCTTTCTTT. Encoded protein: CASSSRGPAEAFF.